The clone carrying this TCR beta chain showed up just once. The antigen is undetermined. These data come from a study of CD8 T cells in Susac syndrome. General study points: An acknowledgment was made by the study that its TCR sequencing and HLA analysis involved relatively few individuals.

The RNA input was roughly 0.45 to 1 ug, and it was reverse transcribed with random hexamers. An immunoSEQ multiplex PCR amplified TCR beta CDR3 over 54 Vbeta and 13 Jbeta. TCRdb fed the immunoSEQ multiplex PCR reads into MiXCR, producing one record per CDR3 protein. The data hold 100,000 to 150,000 distinct CDR3 sequences, with about 95% observed a single time. The authors carried out high-throughput sequencing of TCR beta. They applied it to CD8+ and CD4+ T cells obtained from blood. The TEMRA cells underwent FACS enrichment, while the CD8+ and CD4+ T cells underwent negative isolation. The length of the CDR3 is 15 residues. The ends lost 6 bases at V and 8 bases at J; junction bases unmatched: 13. CDR1 and CDR2 from the germline V gene are SQVTM and ANQGSEA.

Sequenced input: CD4+ T cells from PBMCs. The chain employs TRBV29-1 and TRBJ1-2, with 12 bases matching TRBD1. The sequence derives from a human donor in good health. CDR3 sequence reads: CSVGRRGQGAEGYTF. Written as DNA, the CDR3 is TGCAGCGTCGGAAGGAGGGGACAGGGGGCAGAGGGCTACACCTTC.